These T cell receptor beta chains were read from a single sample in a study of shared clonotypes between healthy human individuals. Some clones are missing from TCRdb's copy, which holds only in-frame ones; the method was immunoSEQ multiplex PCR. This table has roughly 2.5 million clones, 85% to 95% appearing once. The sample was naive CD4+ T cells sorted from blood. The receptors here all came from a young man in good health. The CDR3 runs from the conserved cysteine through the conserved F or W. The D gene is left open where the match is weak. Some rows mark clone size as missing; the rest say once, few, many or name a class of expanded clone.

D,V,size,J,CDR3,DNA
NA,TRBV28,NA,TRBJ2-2,CASSPAGYTGELFF,TGTGCCAGCAGTCCCGCAGGGTACACCGGGGAGCTGTTTTTT
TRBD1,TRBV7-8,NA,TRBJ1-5,CASSITGGNQPQHF,TGTGCCAGCAGCATTACAGGGGGTAATCAGCCCCAGCATTTT
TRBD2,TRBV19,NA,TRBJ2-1,CASTSQAGVNNEQFF,TGTGCCAGTACCTCCCAAGCGGGGGTGAACAATGAGCAGTTCTTC
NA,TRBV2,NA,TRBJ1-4,CASSQGRGSGEKLFF,TGTGCCAGCAGTCAAGGTCGGGGAAGTGGGGAAAAACTGTTTTTT
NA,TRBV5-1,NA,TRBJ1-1,CASSLQHMNTEAFF,TGCGCCAGCAGCTTACAACACATGAACACTGAAGCTTTCTTT
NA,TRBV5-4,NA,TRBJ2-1,CASSLGQVSNEQFF,TGTGCCAGCAGCTTGGGACAGGTCTCCAATGAGCAGTTCTTC
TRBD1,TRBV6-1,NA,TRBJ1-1,CASRGQGLNTEAFF,TGTGCCAGCAGGGGACAGGGGCTTAACACTGAAGCTTTCTTT
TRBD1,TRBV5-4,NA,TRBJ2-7,CASSRDRGTSYEQYF,TGTGCCAGCAGCCGGGACAGGGGGACCTCCTACGAGCAGTACTTC
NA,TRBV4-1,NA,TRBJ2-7,CASSWDSLSYEQYF,TGCGCCAGCAGCTGGGACTCCCTTTCCTACGAGCAGTACTTC
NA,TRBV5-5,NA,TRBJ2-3,CASSLGLAITDTQYF,TGTGCCAGCAGCTTGGGCCTAGCAATCACAGATACGCAGTATTTT
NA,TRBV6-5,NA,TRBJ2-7,CASSWPGHGYEQYF,TGTGCCAGCAGTTGGCCAGGTCATGGCTACGAGCAGTACTTC
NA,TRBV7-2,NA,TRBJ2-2,CASSPQISGTGELFF,TGTGCCAGCAGCCCGCAAATCTCGGGGACCGGGGAGCTGTTTTTT
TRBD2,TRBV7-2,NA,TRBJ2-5,CASSWTSGGEETQYF,TGTGCCAGCAGCTGGACTAGCGGGGGTGAGGAGACCCAGTACTTC
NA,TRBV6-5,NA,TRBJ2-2,CASGQLTNTGELFF,TGTGCCAGCGGGCAACTTACGAACACCGGGGAGCTGTTTTTT
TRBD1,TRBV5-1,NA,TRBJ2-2,CASTPVGTGSTGELFF,TGCGCCAGCACTCCCGTTGGGACAGGGAGTACCGGGGAGCTGTTTTTT
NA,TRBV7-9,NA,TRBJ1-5,CASAMGGQPQHF,TGTGCCAGCGCCATGGGGGGTCAGCCCCAGCATTTT
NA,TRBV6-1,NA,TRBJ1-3,CASSEATGGASSGNTIYF,TGTGCCAGCAGTGAAGCGACTGGAGGGGCAAGCTCTGGAAACACCATATATTTT
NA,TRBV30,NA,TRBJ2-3,CAWSSGTGADTQYF,TGTGCCTGGAGTTCGGGGACTGGAGCAGATACGCAGTATTTT
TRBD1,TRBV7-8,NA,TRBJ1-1,CASSSTGVGDTEAFF,TGTGCCAGCAGCTCAACAGGGGTTGGCGACACTGAAGCTTTCTTT
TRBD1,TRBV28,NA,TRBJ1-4,CASSPRGSNEKLFF,TGTGCCAGCAGTCCCAGGGGGTCTAATGAAAAACTGTTTTTT
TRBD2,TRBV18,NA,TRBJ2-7,CASSPPPSGRNEQYF,TGTGCCAGCTCACCACCACCTAGCGGGAGGAACGAGCAGTACTTC
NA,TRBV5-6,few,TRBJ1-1,CASSLGGDTEAFF,TGTGCCAGCAGCTTGGGGGGAGACACTGAAGCTTTCTTT
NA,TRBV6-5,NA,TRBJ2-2,CASSYLLGLATGELFF,TGTGCCAGCAGTTACTTATTGGGGCTGGCCACCGGGGAGCTGTTTTTT
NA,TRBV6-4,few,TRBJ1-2,CASSDSMSTGGYTF,TGTGCCAGCAGTGACTCGATGTCCACGGGAGGCTACACCTTC
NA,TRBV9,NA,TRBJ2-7,CASSTSGTHYEQYF,TGTGCCAGCAGCACCTCCGGGACCCACTACGAGCAGTACTTC
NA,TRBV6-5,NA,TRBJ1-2,CASSRGPENYGYTF,TGTGCCAGCAGTCGGGGACCAGAAAACTATGGCTACACCTTC
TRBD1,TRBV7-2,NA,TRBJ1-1,CASSAGQGFSAFF,TGTGCCAGCAGCGCGGGACAGGGGTTTTCAGCTTTCTTT
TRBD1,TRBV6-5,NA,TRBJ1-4,CASSLGQGQEKLFF,TGTGCCAGCAGTCTGGGACAGGGTCAGGAAAAACTGTTTTTT
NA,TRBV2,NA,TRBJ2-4,CASSEEGGSVKNIQYF,TGTGCCAGCAGTGAAGAGGGGGGCTCGGTCAAAAACATTCAGTACTTC